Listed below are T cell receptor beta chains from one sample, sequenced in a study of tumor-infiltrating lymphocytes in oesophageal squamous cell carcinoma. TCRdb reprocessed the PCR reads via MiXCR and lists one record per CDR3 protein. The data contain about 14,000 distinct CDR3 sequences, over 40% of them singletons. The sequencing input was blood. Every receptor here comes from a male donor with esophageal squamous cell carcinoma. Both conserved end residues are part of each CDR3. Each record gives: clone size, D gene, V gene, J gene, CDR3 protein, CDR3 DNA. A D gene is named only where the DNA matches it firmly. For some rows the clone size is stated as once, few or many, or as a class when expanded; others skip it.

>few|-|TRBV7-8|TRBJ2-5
CASSLARGQETQYF
TGTGCCAGCAGCTTAGCTAGGGGGCAAGAGACCCAGTACTTC
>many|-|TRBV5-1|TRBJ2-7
CASRAGQFYEQYF
TGCGCCAGCAGGGCGGGACAGTTCTACGAGCAGTACTTC
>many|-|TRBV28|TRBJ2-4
CASSPPTENIQYF
TGTGCCAGCAGCCCTCCTACAGAAAACATTCAGTACTTC
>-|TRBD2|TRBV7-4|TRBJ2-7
CASSLVRSSGGDEQYF
TGTGCCAGCAGCTTAGTGCGGTCTAGCGGGGGCGACGAGCAGTACTTC
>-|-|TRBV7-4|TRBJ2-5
CASSPGRFQETQYF
TGTGCCAGCAGCCCAGGACGGTTCCAAGAGACCCAGTACTTC
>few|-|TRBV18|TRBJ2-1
CASSARDNEQFF
TGTGCCAGCTCCGCACGGGACAATGAGCAGTTCTTC
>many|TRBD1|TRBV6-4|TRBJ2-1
CASSEGQGAGNEQFF
TGTGCCAGCAGTGAAGGACAGGGGGCGGGGAATGAGCAGTTCTTC
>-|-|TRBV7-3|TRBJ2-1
CASRSLAGGGEQFF
TGTGCCAGCAGGTCCCTAGCCGGGGGAGGTGAGCAGTTCTTC
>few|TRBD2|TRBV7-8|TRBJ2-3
CASSGWTSHTTDTQYF
TGTGCCAGCAGCGGCTGGACTAGCCATACCACAGATACGCAGTATTTT
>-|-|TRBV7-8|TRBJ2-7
CASSLASLSSYEQYF
TGTGCCAGCAGCTTAGCGTCTCTTTCCTCCTACGAGCAGTACTTC
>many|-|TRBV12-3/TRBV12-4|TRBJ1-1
CASSRAGLNTEAFF
TGTGCCAGCAGTCGGGCAGGGTTAAACACTGAAGCTTTCTTT
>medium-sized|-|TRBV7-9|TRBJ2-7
CASRSDSYEQYF
TGTGCCAGCAGATCGGACAGCTACGAGCAGTACTTC
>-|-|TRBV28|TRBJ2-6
CASSRDRSGANVLTF
TGTGCCAGCAGCCGCGACAGATCTGGGGCCAACGTCCTGACTTTC
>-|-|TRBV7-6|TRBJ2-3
CASSQWLGQGDTQYF
TGTGCCAGCAGCCAGTGGCTAGGCCAGGGGGATACGCAGTATTTT
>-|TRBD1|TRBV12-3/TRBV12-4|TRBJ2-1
CASSRQGAEQFF
TGTGCCAGCAGTCGACAGGGGGCTGAGCAGTTCTTC